This T cell receptor (beta chain) emerged from a study of breast tumors, draining lymph nodes, adjacent tissues. Samples came from axillary lymph nodes draining the breast cancer. General study findings and limits: Tumors had less TCR diversity than lymph nodes, more than nontumor tissue. Luminal-like breast cancer showed significantly higher tumor–nontumor repertoire similarity than basal-like. The lymph node origin of tumor T cells was framed as consistent with a hypothesis, not demonstrated.

This clonotype was counted between two and nine times. Its antigen remains unidentified. TCRdb used MiXCR to reprocess the multiplex PCR reads, holding one entry per CDR3 protein. The sample yields some 150,000 distinct CDR3 sequences, about 22% seen once. This CDR3 comprises 16 residues. Germline V gene lookup returns CDR1 GTSNPN and CDR2 SVGIG (reference sequence). V was shortened by 2 bases and J by 0 bases, with 14 bases between the two germline ends. This chain links TRBV30 with TRBJ1-3, with D unresolved. The sequenced material came from axillary lymph node tissue. This receptor was taken from a female donor with breast cancer. Some clones in this sample may be carry-over from other donors' samples. The CDR3 coding sequence is TGTGCCTGGAGTTCGAAGGGTGACGGCTCTGGAAACACCATATATTTT. Translation: CAWSSKGDGSGNTIYF.